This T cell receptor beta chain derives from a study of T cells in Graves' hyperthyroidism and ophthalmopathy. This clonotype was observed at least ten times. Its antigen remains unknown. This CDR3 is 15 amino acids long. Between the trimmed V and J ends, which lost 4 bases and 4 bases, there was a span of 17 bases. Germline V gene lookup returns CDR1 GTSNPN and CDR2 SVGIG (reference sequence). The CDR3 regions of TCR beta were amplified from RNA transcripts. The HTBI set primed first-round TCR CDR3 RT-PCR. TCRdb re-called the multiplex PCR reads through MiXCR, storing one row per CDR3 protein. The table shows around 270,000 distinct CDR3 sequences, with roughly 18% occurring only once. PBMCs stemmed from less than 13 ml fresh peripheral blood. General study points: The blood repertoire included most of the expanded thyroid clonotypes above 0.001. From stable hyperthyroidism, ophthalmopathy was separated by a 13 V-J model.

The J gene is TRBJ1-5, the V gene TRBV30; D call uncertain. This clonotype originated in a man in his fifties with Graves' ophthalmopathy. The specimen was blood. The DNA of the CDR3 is TGTGCCTGGAAGGACCGGACGGCCCTAAATCAGCCCCAGCATTTT. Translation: CAWKDRTALNQPQHF.